This TCR beta chain originates from a study of shared clonotypes between healthy human individuals. Regarding the study as a whole: Estimated richness was generally greater in naive than memory subsets. Lower generation probabilities were found for non-shared clonotypes than for those shared by all four donors.

The protocol was immunoSEQ multiplex PCR, while the TCRdb copy is restricted to in-frame clones and leaves out a portion. The table includes about 550,000 clones, around 95% detected once. With regard to this clone: Its antigen is still unknown.

CD8 cells classed as naive were CD45RO-negative and positively selected for CCR7, excluding terminally differentiated effector memory CD45RA+ cells. Sequenced: naive CD8+ T cells sorted from blood. The clonotype comes from a woman in her twenties or thirties in good health.

This CDR3 is CASSASGSNEQYF. The DNA for the CDR3 is TGTGCCAGTAGTGCCAGCGGGAGTAACGAGCAGTACTTC. The chain has TRBV19 and TRBJ2-7; 8 bases fit TRBD2. Trimming removed 5 bases from V and 5 bases from J; junction bases left unmatched: 5. Germline V gene data show CDR1 as LNHDA and CDR2 as SQIVND (reference sequence). The CDR3 sequence is 13 residues long.